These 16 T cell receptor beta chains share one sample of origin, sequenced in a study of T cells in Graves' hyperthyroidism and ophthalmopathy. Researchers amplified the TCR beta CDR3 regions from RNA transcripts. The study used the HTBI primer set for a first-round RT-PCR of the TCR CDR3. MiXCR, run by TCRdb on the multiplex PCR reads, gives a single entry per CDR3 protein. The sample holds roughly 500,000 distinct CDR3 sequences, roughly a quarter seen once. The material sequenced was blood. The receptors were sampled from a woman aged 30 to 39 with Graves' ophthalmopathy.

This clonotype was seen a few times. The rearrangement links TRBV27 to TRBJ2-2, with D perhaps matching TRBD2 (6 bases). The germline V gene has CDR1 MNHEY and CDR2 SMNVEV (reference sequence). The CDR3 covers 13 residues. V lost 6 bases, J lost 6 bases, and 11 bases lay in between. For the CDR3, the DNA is TGTGCCAGCAGGGGAGGCGGGTCCGGGGAGCTGTTTTTT. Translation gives CASRGGGSGELFF.

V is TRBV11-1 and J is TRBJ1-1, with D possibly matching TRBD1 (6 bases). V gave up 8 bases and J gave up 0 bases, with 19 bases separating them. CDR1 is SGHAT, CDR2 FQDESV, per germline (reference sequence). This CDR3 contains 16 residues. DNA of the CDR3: TGTGCCAGCCCTCTAGGGGGGGGGGCGGTGAACACTGAAGCTTTCTTT. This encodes CASPLGGGAVNTEAFF.

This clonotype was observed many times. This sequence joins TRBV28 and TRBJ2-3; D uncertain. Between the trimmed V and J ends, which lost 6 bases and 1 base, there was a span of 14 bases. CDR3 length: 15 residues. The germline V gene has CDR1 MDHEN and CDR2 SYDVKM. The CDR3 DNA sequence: TGTGCCAGCAGGCTGGGTTCGAGTGGCACAGATACGCAGTATTTT. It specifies CASRLGSSGTDTQYF.

CDR3 loop: CATGTAYEQYV. The CDR3 DNA follows: TGTGCCACCGGGACAGCCTATGAGCAGTACGTC. V gene TRBV30 combines with J gene TRBJ2-7, with 7 nucleotides matching TRBD1. Germline CDR1 GTSNPN, CDR2 SVGIG (reference sequence). This CDR3 region has 11 residues.

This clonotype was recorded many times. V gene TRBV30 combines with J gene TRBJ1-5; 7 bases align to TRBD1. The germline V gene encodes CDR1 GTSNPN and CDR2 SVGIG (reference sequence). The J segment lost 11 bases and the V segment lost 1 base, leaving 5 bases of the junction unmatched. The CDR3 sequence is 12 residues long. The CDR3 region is CAWSAPGGAQHF. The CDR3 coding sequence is TGTGCCTGGAGTGCCCCAGGGGGAGCCCAGCATTTT.

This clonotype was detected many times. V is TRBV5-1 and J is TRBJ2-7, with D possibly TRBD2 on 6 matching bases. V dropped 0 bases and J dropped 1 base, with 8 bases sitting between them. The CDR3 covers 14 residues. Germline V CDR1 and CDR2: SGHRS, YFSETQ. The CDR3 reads CASSLVEGSYEQYF. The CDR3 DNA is TGCGCCAGCAGCTTGGTGGAGGGTTCCTACGAGCAGTACTTC.

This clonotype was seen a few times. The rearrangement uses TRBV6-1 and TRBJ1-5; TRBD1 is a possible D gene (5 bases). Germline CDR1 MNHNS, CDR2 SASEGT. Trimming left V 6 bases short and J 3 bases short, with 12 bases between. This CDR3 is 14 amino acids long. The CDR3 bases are TGTGCCAGCAGCGACGGGGGTAACAATCAGCCCCAGCATTTT. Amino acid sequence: CASSDGGNNQPQHF.

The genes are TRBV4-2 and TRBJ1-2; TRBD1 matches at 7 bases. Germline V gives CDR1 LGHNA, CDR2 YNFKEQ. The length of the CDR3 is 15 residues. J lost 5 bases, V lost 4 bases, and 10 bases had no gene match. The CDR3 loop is CASSPNPGQTYGYTF. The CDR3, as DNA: TGTGCCAGCAGCCCGAACCCGGGACAGACATATGGCTACACCTTC.

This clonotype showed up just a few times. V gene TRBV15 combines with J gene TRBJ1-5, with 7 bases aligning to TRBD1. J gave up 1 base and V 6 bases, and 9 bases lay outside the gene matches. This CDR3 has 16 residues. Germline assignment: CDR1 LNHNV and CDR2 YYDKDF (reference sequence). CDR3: CATRPSGGMSNQPQHF. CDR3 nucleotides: TGTGCCACCAGACCTTCAGGGGGAATGAGCAATCAGCCCCAGCATTTT.

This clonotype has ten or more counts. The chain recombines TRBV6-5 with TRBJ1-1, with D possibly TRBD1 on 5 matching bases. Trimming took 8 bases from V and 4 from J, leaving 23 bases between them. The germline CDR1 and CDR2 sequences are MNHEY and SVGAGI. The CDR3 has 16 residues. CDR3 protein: CASHTPGLKGGTEAFF. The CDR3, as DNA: TGTGCCAGCCACACGCCGGGACTGAAGGGAGGCACTGAAGCTTTCTTT.

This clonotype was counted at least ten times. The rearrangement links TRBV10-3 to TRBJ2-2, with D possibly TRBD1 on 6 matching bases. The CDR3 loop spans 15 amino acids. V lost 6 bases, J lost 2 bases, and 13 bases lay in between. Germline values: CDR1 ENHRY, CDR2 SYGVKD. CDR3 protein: CAISTGTPNTGELFF. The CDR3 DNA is TGTGCCATCAGCACCGGGACACCTAACACCGGGGAGCTGTTTTTT.

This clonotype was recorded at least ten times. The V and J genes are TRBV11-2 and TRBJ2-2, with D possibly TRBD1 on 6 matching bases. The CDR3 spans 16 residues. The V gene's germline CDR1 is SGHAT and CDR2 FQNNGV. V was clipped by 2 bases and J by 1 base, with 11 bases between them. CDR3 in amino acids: CASSLRPRGNTGELFF. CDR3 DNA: TGTGCCAGCAGCTTAAGACCCAGGGGGAACACCGGGGAGCTGTTTTTT.

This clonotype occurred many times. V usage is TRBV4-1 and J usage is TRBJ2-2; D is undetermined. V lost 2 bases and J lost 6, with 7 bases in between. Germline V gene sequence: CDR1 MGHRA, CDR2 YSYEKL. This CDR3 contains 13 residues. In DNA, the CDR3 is TGCGCCAGCAGCCAACGAACGGCCGGGGAGCTGTTTTTT. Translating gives CASSQRTAGELFF.

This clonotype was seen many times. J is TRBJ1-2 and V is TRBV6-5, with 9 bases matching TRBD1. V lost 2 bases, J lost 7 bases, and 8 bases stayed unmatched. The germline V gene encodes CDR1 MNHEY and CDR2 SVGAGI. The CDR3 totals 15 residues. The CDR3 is CASSYTGTGTTGYTF. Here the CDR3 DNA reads TGTGCCAGCAGTTACACCGGGACAGGGACGACTGGCTACACCTTC.

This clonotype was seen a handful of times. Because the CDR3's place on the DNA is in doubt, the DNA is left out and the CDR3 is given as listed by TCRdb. The CDR3 loop is CASSYTFGTSAYEQYF. The rearrangement links TRBV2 to TRBJ2-7; the table gives TRBD2 as D, unverified against the DNA. Including both end residues, the CDR3 is 16 amino acids long. Germline CDR1 SNHLY, CDR2 FYNNEI.

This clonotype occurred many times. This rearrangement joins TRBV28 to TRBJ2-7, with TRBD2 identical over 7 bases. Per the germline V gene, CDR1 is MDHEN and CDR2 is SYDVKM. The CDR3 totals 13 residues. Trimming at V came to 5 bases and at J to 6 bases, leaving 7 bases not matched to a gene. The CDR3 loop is CASSPPRGGEQYF. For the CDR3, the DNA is TGTGCCAGCAGTCCCCCGCGCGGGGGCGAGCAGTACTTC.